The 23 T cell receptor beta chains below were found in one sample sequenced in a study of blood T cell repertoires in COVID-19. Repertoires were generated with immunoSEQ multiplex PCR, while TCRdb's copy carries only in-frame clones and drops some. This sample carries more than 80,000 clones, approximately 85% of them seen once, and the ten largest clones take around 7.3%. The sample comprised peripheral blood. These receptors were collected from a man in his fifties with active COVID-19.

This sequence joins TRBV27 and TRBJ1-1, with TRBD1 matching 10 bases. The CDR3 has 16 residues. Losses at the gene ends were 3 bases for V and 2 bases for J; bases not matched to a gene: 6. In germline, CDR1 is MNHEY, CDR2 SMNVEV (reference sequence). Written as DNA, the CDR3 is TGTGCCAGCAGTTTCCGACAGGGGGCGCGAAACACTGAAGCTTTCTTT. Protein sequence: CASSFRQGARNTEAFF.

V gene TRBV30 combines with J gene TRBJ1-5; 7 bases align to TRBD1. V was pared by 0 bases and J by 3 bases, with 5 bases of the junction left unmatched. Germline CDR1 reads GTSNPN; CDR2 reads SVGIG (reference sequence). CDR3 size: 15 residues. The CDR3 DNA sequence: TGTGCCTGGAGTGTAGATGGGACAGTCAATCAGCCCCAGCATTTT. It specifies CAWSVDGTVNQPQHF. Filled out from reference TRBV30 and TRBJ1-5, the complete variable domain reads SQTIHQWPATLVQPVGSPLSLECTVEGTSNPNLYWYRQAAGRGLQLLFYSVGIGQISSEVPQNLSASRPQDRQFILSSKKLLLSDSGFYLCAWSVDGTVNQPQHFGDGTRLSIL.

This clone was counted only a few times. CDR3 sequence reads: CASSIGGQLRSPLHF. CDR3 nucleotides: TGTGCCAGTAGTATAGGGGGACAGCTACGTTCACCCCTCCACTTT. This chain uses TRBV19 with TRBJ1-6; the match to TRBD1 covers 7 bases. Germline values: CDR1 LNHDA, CDR2 SQIVND (reference sequence). This CDR3 region has 15 residues. V lost 1 base to trimming and J lost 9 bases; unmatched junction nucleotides: 6.

This clone was picked up a small number of times. This chain connects TRBV28 to TRBJ2-2; 8 bases agree with TRBD2. This CDR3 region has 19 residues. Germline values: CDR1 MDHEN, CDR2 SYDVKM. The junction had 14 bases not matched to a gene; V was cut back by 5 bases and J by 0 bases. The CDR3 here is CASSRPPGGSYTNTGELFF. The CDR3 coding sequence is TGTGCCAGCAGTCGCCCACCGGGGGGGAGTTATACGAACACCGGGGAGCTGTTTTTT.

J is TRBJ2-2 and V is TRBV19, with 8 positions matching TRBD2. The CDR3 covers 14 residues. V shed 6 bases, J shed 7 bases, and the junction held 7 bases outside the gene matches. CDR1 and CDR2 from the germline V gene are LNHDA and SQIVND (reference sequence). CDR3 bases: TGTGCCAGTAGACGACTAGCGTCGGGCGGGGAGCTGTTTTTT. Its protein is CASRRLASGGELFF. The complete variable domain, with remaining parts taken from reference TRBV19 and TRBJ2-2, reads DGGITQSPKYLFRKEGQNVTLSCEQNLNHDAMYWYRQDPGQGLRLIYYSQIVNDFQKGDIAEGYSVSREKKESFPLTVTSAQKNPTAFYLCASRRLASGGELFFGEGSRLTVL.

This clone was detected only a few times. The CDR3 sequence: CASSLNSGRSDTQYF. CDR3 coding DNA: TGTGCCAGCAGCTTAAATAGCGGGAGGAGCGATACGCAGTATTTT. This rearrangement joins TRBV7-2 to TRBJ2-3, with 10 bases fitting TRBD2. CDR1 SGHTA and CDR2 FQGNSA come from the germline V gene. The junction had 5 bases not matched to a gene; V was cut back by 2 bases and J by 6 bases. The CDR3 runs 15 residues.

J is TRBJ1-4 and V is TRBV4-3; 7 bases map to TRBD1. This CDR3 is built from 13 residues. Looked up from germline, CDR1 is LGHNA and CDR2 is YSLEER. V gave up 0 bases and J gave up 8 bases; unmatched junction bases: 0. The CDR3 sequence: CASSQEDREKLFF. In DNA, the CDR3 is TGCGCCAGCAGCCAAGAGGACAGGGAAAAACTGTTTTTT.

V and J are TRBV4-3 and TRBJ2-7, with D perhaps TRBD2 (6 bases). The CDR3 sequence is 18 residues long. CDR1 and CDR2 from the germline V gene are LGHNA and YSLEER. Trimming pared 0 bases from V and 1 base from J, leaving 19 bases between. In nucleotides, the CDR3 is TGCGCCAGCAGCCAAGAGGTTGCACGGGAGAGGACGTCCTACGAGCAGTACTTC. Protein: CASSQEVARERTSYEQYF.

Here the CDR3 DNA reads TGTGCCAGCGGGTCCCGCGGGAGTCTCTACGAGCAGTACTTC. Its translation: CASGSRGSLYEQYF. The chain joins TRBV28 to TRBJ2-7; TRBD2 matches 7 bases. CDR1 and CDR2 (germline): MDHEN, SYDVKM. The CDR3 covers 14 residues. V was pared by 8 bases and J by 3 bases, with 10 bases of the junction left unmatched.

The chain carries TRBV6-5 and TRBJ1-2, with 8 positions matching TRBD1. Germline-derived CDR1 and CDR2 are MNHEY and SVGAGI. The CDR3 totals 15 residues. With V trimmed by 7 bases and J by 7 bases, 14 bases remained unmatched. CDR3 DNA: TGTGCCAGCATCCTCCAAGCCAGGGGGCTCGGTGGCTACACCTTC. Translating gives CASILQARGLGGYTF.

The chain joins TRBV27 to TRBJ2-7; D is perhaps TRBD2 (6 bases). V was trimmed by 3 bases and J by 2 bases, leaving 11 bases between them. Germline CDR1 reads MNHEY; CDR2 reads SMNVEV (reference sequence). The CDR3 length is 14 residues. The DNA for the CDR3 is TGTGCCAGCAGTTTCCAGGGAGGCCCCTACGAGCAGTACTTC. Its protein is CASSFQGGPYEQYF.

The chain couples TRBV4-3 to TRBJ2-3; 13 bases match TRBD2. Per the germline V gene, CDR1 is LGHNA and CDR2 is YSLEER. CDR3 length: 18 amino acids. Trimming removed 1 base from V and 2 bases from J; junction bases left unmatched: 6. CDR3 coding DNA: TGCGCCAGCAGCCAAGGTCTACTAGCGGGGGGGCCCACAGATACGCAGTATTTT. The encoded protein is CASSQGLLAGGPTDTQYF.

The rearrangement uses TRBV5-1 and TRBJ1-2; no clear D. The CDR3 consists of 13 residues. CDR1 SGHRS and CDR2 YFSETQ come from the germline V gene. The V and J ends lost 1 base and 8 bases respectively, with 12 bases between them. The CDR3 protein is CASSLTSGDGYTF. The CDR3 coding sequence is TGCGCCAGCAGCTTGACCTCCGGAGACGGCTACACCTTC.

This clone was observed once. The rearrangement uses TRBV4-1 and TRBJ1-2, with D hard to call. The CDR3 is 14 residues long. The V gene's germline CDR1 is MGHRA and CDR2 YSYEKL. The V end was cut by 3 bases, the J end by 5 bases, with 13 bases between. This CDR3 is CASSQAERSYGYTF. In DNA, the CDR3 is TGCGCCAGCAGCCAGGCGGAACGGTCTTATGGCTACACCTTC.

In nucleotides, the CDR3 is TGTGCCAGCAGCATTTACAGACAGACAGGGGGCTACAATGAGCAGTTCTTC. Its translation is CASSIYRQTGGYNEQFF. The chain combines TRBV7-9 with TRBJ2-1; 9 bases fit TRBD1. V was clipped by 5 bases and J by 3 bases; unmatched bases: 11. This CDR3 has 17 residues. Germline values: CDR1 SEHNR, CDR2 FQNEAQ (reference sequence).

The chain employs TRBV6-4 and TRBJ2-3; 8 nucleotides agree with TRBD2. Germline V lookup: CDR1 MRHNA, CDR2 SNTAGT. This CDR3 is built from 15 residues. J was trimmed by 0 bases and V by 6 bases; bases with no gene match: 5. In DNA form, the CDR3 reads TGTGCCAGCAGCAGGACTAGCCTTAGCACAGATACGCAGTATTTT. It encodes CASSRTSLSTDTQYF.

The V gene is TRBV6-6, the J gene TRBJ2-7; the D gene is possibly TRBD2 (6 bases). Trimming took off 6 bases at V and 3 bases at J, with 15 bases between the two ends. This CDR3 contains 14 residues. Germline CDR1 is MNHNY and CDR2 is SVGAGI (reference sequence). DNA for the CDR3: TGTGCCAGCAGGTCCCTAGCGCCGTTCTACGAGCAGTACTTC. It encodes CASRSLAPFYEQYF.

This sequence joins TRBV3-1 (or the pseudogene TRBV3-2) and TRBJ2-7; 10 bases are shared with TRBD1. From germline, CDR1 is LGHDT and CDR2 YNNKEL (reference sequence). The V gene end was trimmed by 3 bases and the J gene end by 5 bases; junction bases not matched to a gene: 7. The CDR3 loop spans 15 amino acids. The CDR3 reads CASSQTTTGGNEQYF. The CDR3 nucleotides are TGTGCCAGCAGCCAGACTACGACAGGGGGCAACGAGCAGTACTTC.

This clone appeared a few times. The rearrangement uses TRBV19 and TRBJ1-5, with no clear D. The CDR3 covers 15 residues. Germline V gene data show CDR1 as LNHDA and CDR2 as SQIVND (reference sequence). V lost 3 bases and J 0 bases, leaving 9 bases between the germline ends. As DNA, the CDR3 is TGTGCCAGTAGTATCAAGACAACTAGCAATCAGCCCCAGCATTTT. This encodes CASSIKTTSNQPQHF.

The rearrangement joins TRBV30 to TRBJ1-2; maybe TRBD1 (6 bases). The V end lost 3 bases, the J end lost 12 bases, and 23 bases lay between the germline ends. The germline V gene has CDR1 GTSNPN and CDR2 SVGIG (reference sequence). CDR3 size: 14 residues. The CDR3 nucleotides read TGTGCCTGGAGACTACCCTCCGTTGAGGGGGGGGACACCTTC. Amino acid sequence: CAWRLPSVEGGDTF.

The gene calls are TRBV29-1 and TRBJ1-2, with TRBD1 matching over 8 bases. The germline gives CDR1 SQVTM, CDR2 ANQGSEA. V lost 3 bases and J lost 4; bases outside the gene matches: 4. The CDR3 sequence is 13 residues long. The DNA of the CDR3 is TGCAGCGTTGATGGGGACAGGTTCTATGGCTACACCTTC. Translation: CSVDGDRFYGYTF.

The table lists this clone with a count of one. The chain's CDR3 is CASSMRPPGGALYGYTF. CDR3 in DNA: TGTGCCAGTAGTATGAGACCTCCGGGGGGCGCGCTCTATGGCTACACCTTC. The chain employs TRBV19 and TRBJ1-2; D might be TRBD1 (6 bases). Germline V gives CDR1 LNHDA, CDR2 SQIVND (reference sequence). The CDR3 loop spans 17 amino acids. The ends were cut back, 3 bases at V and 4 bases at J, with 21 bases in the middle.

This clone appeared once. V and J are TRBV18 and TRBJ2-7, with TRBD2 matching 11 bases. Per the germline V gene, CDR1 is KGHSH and CDR2 is LQKENI. Trimming at V came to 6 bases and at J to 3 bases, leaving 7 bases not matched to a gene. There are 15 residues in the CDR3. CDR3 loop: CASSTGTSGYYEQYF. DNA for the CDR3: TGTGCCAGCTCTACCGGGACTAGCGGATACTACGAGCAGTACTTC.